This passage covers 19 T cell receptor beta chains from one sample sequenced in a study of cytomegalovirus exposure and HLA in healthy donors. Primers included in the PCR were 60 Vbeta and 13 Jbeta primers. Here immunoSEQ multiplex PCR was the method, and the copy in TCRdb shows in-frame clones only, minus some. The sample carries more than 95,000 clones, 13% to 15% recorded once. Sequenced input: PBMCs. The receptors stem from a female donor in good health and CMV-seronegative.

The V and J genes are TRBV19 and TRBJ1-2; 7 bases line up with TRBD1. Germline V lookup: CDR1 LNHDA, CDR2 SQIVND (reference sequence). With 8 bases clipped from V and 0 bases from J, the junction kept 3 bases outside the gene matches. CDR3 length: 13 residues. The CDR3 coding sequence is TGTGCCAGTGGGGACAGATCTAACTATGGCTACACCTTC. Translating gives CASGDRSNYGYTF.

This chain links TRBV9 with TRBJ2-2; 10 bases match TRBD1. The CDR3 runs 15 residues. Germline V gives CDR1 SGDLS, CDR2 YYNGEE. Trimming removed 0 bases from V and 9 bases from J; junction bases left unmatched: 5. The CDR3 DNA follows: TGTGCCAGCAGCGTAGCGGACAGGGGGTCTCGGGAGCTGTTTTTT. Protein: CASSVADRGSRELFF.

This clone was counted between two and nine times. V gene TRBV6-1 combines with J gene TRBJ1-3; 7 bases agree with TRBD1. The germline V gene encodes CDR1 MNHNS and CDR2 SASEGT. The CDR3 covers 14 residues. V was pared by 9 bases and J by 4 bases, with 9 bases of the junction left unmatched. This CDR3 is CASTTGDAGNTIYF. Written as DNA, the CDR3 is TGTGCCAGTACAACAGGGGATGCCGGAAACACCATATATTTT.

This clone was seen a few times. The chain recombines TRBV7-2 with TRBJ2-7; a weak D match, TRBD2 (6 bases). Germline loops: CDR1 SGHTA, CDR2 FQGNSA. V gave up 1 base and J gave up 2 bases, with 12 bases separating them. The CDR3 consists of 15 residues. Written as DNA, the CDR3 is TGTGCCAGCAGCTTAGTTCCTGCGGGGCCCTACGAGCAGTACTTC. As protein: CASSLVPAGPYEQYF.

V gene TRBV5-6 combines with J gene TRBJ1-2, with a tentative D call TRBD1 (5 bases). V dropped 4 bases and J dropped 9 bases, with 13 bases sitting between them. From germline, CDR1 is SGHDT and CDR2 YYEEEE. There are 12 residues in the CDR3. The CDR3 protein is CASSAGTARYTF. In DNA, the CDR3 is TGTGCCAGCAGCGCGGGGACCGCACGCTACACCTTC.

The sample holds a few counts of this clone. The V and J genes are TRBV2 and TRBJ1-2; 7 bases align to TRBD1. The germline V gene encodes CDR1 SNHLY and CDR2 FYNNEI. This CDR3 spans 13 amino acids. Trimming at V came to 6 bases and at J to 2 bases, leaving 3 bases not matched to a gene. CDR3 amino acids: CASSATGNYGYTF. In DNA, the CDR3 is TGTGCCAGCAGCGCGACAGGGAACTATGGCTACACCTTC.

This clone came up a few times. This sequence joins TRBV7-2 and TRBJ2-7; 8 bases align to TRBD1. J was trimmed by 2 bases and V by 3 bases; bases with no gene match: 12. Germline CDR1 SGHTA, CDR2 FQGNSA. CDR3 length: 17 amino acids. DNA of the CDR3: TGTGCCAGCAGCTTGGCAGGAATCGGGACAGGACCCTACGAGCAGTACTTC. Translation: CASSLAGIGTGPYEQYF.

This chain's CDR3 is CASSSPRETQYF. CDR3 DNA: TGTGCCAGCAGTTCCCCTCGGGAGACCCAGTACTTC. The rearrangement uses TRBV28 and TRBJ2-5; D not certain. Per the germline V gene, CDR1 is MDHEN and CDR2 is SYDVKM. V was trimmed by 4 bases and J by 5 bases, leaving 8 bases between them. The CDR3 length is 12 residues.

For the CDR3, the DNA is TGTGCCAGCAGCGTCGGTGGCGGAGGGGCCCATTACAATGAGCAGTTCTTC. Translated, it gives CASSVGGGGAHYNEQFF. This chain connects TRBV9 to TRBJ2-1; D is possibly TRBD2 (6 bases). The CDR3 contains 17 residues. The ends were cut back, 2 bases at V and 4 bases at J, with 19 bases in the middle. Germline values: CDR1 SGDLS, CDR2 YYNGEE.

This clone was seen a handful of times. The CDR3 protein is CASSDGSGVQETQYF. Written as DNA, the CDR3 is TGTGCCAGCAGTGACGGTAGCGGGGTCCAAGAGACCCAGTACTTC. The chain employs TRBV6-1 and TRBJ2-5; 8 nucleotides agree with TRBD2. CDR1 is MNHNS and CDR2 is SASEGT in the germline V gene. Trimming cost V 3 bases and J 1 base; bases outside gene matches: 4. This CDR3 has 15 amino acids.

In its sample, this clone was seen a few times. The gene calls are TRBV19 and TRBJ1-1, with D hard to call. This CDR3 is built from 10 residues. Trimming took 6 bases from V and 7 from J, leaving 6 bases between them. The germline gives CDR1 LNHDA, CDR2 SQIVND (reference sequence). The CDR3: CASSAGEAFF. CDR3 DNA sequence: TGTGCCAGTAGCGCCGGTGAAGCTTTCTTT.

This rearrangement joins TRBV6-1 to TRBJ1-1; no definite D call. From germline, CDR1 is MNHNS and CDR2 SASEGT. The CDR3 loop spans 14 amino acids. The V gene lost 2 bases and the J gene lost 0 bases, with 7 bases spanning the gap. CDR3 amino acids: CASSERSLNTEAFF. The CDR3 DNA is TGTGCCAGCAGTGAAAGGAGTCTGAACACTGAAGCTTTCTTT.

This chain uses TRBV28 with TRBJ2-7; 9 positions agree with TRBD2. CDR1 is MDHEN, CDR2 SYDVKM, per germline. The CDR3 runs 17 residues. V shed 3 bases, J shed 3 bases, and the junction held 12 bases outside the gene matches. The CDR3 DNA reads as TGTGCCAGCAGTTTGTCCGTACTGACTAGCGGTAACTACGAGCAGTACTTC. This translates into CASSLSVLTSGNYEQYF.

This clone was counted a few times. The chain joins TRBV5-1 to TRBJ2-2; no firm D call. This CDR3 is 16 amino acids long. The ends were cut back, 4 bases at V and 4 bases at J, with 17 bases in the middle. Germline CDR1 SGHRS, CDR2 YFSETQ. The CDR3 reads CASSRLEFSGTGELFF. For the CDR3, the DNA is TGCGCCAGCAGCCGTCTAGAGTTCTCGGGCACCGGGGAGCTGTTTTTT.

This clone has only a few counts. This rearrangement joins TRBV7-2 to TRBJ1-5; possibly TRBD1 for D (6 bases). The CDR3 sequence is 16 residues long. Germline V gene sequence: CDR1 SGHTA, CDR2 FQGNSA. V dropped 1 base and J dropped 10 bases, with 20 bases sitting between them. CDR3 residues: CASSLELDSRGRPQHF. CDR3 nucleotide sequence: TGTGCCAGCAGCTTAGAGTTGGACAGCCGGGGAAGACCCCAGCATTTT.

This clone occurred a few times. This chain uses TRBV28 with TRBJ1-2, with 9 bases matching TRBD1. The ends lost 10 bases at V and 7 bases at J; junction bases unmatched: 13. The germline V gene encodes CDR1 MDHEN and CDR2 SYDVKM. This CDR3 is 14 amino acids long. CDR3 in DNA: TGTGCCACGCAGCGGGACAGGGATTATAGTGGCTACACCTTC. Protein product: CATQRDRDYSGYTF.

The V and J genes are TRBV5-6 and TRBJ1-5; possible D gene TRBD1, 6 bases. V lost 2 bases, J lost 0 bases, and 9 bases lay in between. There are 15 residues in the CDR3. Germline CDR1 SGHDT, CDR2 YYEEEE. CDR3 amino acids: CASSFGGHSNQPQHF. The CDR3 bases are TGTGCCAGCAGCTTTGGGGGCCATAGCAATCAGCCCCAGCATTTT.

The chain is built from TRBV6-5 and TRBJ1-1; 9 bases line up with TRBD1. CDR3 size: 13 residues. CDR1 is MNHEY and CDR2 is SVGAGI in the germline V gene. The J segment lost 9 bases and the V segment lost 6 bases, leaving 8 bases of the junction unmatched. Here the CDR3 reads CASRIDGTGKAFF. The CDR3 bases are TGTGCCAGCAGAATTGACGGGACAGGGAAAGCTTTCTTT.

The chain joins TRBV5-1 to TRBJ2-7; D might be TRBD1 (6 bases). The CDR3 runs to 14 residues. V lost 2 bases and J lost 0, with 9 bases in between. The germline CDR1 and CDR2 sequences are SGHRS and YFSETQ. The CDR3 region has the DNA TGCGCCAGCAGCTTACACAGGGTCTCCTACGAGCAGTACTTC. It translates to CASSLHRVSYEQYF.